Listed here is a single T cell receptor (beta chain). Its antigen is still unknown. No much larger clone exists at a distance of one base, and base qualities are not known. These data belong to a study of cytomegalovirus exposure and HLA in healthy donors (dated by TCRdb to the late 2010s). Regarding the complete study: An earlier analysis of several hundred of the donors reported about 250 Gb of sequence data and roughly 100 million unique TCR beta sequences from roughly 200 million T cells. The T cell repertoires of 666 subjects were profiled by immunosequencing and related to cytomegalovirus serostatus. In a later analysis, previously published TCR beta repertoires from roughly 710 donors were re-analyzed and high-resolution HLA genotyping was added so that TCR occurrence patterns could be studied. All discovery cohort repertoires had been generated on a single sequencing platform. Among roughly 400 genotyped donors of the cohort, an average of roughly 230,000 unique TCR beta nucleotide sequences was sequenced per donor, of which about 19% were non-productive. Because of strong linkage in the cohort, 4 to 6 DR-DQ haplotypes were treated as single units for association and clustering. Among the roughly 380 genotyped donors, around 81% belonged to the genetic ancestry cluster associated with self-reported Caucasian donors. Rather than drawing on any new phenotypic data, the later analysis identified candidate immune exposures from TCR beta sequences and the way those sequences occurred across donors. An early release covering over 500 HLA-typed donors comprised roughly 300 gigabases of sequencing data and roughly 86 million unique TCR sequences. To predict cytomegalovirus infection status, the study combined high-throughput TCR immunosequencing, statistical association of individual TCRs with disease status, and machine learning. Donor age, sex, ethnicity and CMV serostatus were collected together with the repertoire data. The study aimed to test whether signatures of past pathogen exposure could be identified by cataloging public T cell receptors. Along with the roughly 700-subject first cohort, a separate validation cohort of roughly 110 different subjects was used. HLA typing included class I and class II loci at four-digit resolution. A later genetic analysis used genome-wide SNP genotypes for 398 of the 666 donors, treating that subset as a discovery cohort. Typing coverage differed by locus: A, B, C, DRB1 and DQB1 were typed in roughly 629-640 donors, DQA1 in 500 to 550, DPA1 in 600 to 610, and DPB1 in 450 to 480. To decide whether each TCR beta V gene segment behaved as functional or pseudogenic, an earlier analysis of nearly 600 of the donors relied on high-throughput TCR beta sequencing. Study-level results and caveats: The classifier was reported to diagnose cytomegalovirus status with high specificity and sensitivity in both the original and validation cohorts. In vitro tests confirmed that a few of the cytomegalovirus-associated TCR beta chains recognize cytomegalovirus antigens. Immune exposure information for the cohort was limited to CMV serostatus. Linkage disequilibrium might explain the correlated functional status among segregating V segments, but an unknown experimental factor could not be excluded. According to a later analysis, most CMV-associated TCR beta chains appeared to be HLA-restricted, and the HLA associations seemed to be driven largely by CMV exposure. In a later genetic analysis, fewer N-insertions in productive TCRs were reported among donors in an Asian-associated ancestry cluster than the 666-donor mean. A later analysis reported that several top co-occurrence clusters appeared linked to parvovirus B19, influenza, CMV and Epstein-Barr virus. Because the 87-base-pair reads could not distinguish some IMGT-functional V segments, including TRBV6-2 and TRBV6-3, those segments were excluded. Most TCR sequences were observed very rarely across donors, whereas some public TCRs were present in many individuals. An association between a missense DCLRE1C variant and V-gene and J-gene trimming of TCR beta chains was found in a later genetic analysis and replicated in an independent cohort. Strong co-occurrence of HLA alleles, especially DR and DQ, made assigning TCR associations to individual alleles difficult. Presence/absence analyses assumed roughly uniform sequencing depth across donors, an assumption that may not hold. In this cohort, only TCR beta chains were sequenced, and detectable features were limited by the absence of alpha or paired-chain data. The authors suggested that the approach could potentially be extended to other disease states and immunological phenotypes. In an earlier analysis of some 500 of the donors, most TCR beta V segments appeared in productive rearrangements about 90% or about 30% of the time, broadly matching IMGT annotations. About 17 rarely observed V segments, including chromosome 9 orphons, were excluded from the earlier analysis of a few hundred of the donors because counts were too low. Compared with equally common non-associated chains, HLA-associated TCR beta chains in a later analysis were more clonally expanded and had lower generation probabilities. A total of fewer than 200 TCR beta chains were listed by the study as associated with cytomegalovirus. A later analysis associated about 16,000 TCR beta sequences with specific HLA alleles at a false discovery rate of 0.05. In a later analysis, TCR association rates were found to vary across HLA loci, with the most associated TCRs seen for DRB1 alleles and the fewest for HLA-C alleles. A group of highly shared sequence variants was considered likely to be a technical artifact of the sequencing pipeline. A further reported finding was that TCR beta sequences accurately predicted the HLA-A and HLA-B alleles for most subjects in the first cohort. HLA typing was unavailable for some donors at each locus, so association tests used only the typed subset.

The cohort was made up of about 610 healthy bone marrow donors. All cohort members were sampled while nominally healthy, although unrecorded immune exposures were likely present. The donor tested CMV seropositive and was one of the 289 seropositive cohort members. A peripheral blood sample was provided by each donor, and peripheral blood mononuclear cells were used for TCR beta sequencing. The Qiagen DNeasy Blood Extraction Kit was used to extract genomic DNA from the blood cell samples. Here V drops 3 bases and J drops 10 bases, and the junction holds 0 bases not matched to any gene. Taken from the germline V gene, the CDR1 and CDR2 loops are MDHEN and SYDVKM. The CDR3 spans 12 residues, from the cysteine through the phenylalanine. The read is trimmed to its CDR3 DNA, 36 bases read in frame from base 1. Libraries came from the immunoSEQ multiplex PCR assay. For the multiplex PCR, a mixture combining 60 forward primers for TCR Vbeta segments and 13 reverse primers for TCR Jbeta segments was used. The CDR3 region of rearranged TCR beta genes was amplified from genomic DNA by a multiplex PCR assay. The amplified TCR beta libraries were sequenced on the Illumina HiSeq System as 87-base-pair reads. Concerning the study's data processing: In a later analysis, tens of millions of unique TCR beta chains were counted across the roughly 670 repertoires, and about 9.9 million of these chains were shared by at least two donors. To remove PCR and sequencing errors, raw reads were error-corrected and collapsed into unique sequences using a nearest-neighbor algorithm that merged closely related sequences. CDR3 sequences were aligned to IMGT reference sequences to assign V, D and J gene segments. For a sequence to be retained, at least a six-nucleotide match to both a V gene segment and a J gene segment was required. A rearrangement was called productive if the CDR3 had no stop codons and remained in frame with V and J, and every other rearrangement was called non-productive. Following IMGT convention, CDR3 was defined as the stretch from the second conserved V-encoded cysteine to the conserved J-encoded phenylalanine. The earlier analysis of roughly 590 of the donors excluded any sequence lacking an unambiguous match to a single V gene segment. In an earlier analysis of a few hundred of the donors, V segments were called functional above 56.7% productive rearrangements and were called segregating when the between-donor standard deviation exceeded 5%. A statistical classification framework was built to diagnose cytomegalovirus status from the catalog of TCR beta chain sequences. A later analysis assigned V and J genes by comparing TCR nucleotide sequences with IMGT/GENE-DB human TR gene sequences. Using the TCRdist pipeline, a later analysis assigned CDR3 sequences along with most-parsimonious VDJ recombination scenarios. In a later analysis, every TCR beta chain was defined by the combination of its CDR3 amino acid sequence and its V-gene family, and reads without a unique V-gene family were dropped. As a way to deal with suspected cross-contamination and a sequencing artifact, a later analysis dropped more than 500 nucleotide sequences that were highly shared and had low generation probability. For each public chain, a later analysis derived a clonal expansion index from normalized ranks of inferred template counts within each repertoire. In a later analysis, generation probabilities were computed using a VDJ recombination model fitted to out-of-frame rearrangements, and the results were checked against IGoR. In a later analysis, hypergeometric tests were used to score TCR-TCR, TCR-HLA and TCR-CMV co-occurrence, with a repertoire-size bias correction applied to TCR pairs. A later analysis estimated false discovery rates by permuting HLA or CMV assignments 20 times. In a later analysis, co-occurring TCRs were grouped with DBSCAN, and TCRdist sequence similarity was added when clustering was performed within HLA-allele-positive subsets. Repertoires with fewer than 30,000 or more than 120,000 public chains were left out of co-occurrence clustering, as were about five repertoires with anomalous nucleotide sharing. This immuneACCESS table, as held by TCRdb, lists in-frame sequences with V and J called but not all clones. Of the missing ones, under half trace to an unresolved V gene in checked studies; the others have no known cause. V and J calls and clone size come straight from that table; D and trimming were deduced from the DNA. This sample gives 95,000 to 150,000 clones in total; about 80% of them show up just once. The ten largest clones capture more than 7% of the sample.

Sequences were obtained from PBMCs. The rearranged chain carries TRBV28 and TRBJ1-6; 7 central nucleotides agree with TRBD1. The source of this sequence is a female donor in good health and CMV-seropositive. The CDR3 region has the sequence CASSLDRSPLHF. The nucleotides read TGTGCCAGCAGTTTGGACAGGTCACCCCTCCACTTT.